One sample yielded the 9 T cell receptor beta chains listed below, sequenced in a study of cytomegalovirus exposure and HLA in healthy donors. The PCR employed 60 Vbeta primers together with 13 Jbeta primers. Profiling relied on immunoSEQ multiplex PCR, and the TCRdb table lists in-frame clones only, not all of them. Its table records tens of thousands of clones. The sample comprised PBMCs. The receptors derive from a female donor in good health and CMV-seronegative.

This chain uses TRBV5-6 with TRBJ1-1, with TRBD1 matching over 8 bases. Per germline, CDR1 SGHDT and CDR2 YYEEEE. The CDR3 sequence is 15 residues long. Trimming at V came to 4 bases and at J to 2 bases, leaving 7 bases not matched to a gene. In DNA, the CDR3 is TGTGCCAGCAGCCCTAGACAGGGGTTCAACACTGAAGCTTTCTTT. Protein: CASSPRQGFNTEAFF.

This rearrangement joins TRBV5-1 to TRBJ1-2, with a tentative D call TRBD1 (5 bases). The CDR3 has 16 residues. Germline V gene data show CDR1 as SGHRS and CDR2 as YFSETQ. V dropped 4 bases and J dropped 7 bases, with 23 bases sitting between them. The CDR3 sequence: CASSLGRRDRSRGYTF. The CDR3 coding sequence is TGCGCCAGCAGCCTAGGACGGAGGGACCGTTCACGTGGCTACACCTTC.

The V call is TRBV30, the J call TRBJ2-2; 7 bases are a match to TRBD2. CDR1 and CDR2 (germline): GTSNPN, SVGIG (reference sequence). The CDR3 is 14 amino acids. V shed 3 bases and J 7 bases; nucleotides not matched to a gene: 8. This CDR3 is CAWSALARDGELFF. Written as DNA, the CDR3 is TGTGCCTGGAGCGCACTAGCGAGGGACGGGGAGCTGTTTTTT. Supplemented by reference TRBV30 and TRBJ2-2, the full variable domain reads SQTIHQWPATLVQPVGSPLSLECTVEGTSNPNLYWYRQAAGRGLQLLFYSVGIGQISSEVPQNLSASRPQDRQFILSSKKLLLSDSGFYLCAWSALARDGELFFGEGSRLTVL.

This chain links TRBV9 with TRBJ1-3; D uncertain. The CDR3 loop spans 16 amino acids. The ends were cut back, 2 bases at V and 2 bases at J, with 14 bases in the middle. Germline V gene data show CDR1 as SGDLS and CDR2 as YYNGEE. CDR3 amino acids: CASSVSGIEAGNTIYF. The CDR3 DNA is TGTGCCAGCAGCGTCTCCGGAATTGAGGCTGGAAACACCATATATTTT.

The chain carries TRBV18 and TRBJ2-7, with D perhaps TRBD2 (5 bases). CDR1 KGHSH and CDR2 LQKENI come from the germline V gene. The CDR3 runs 12 residues. V lost 6 bases, J lost 4 bases, and 10 bases lay in between. CDR3 nucleotide sequence: TGTGCCAGCTCCCTCCGGGGTTACGAGCAGTACTTC. Protein sequence: CASSLRGYEQYF.

The CDR3 region has the DNA TGTGCCAGCAGCTCAAGACGCGGACAGGGACCCAGCTATGGCTACACCTTC. Amino acids: CASSSRRGQGPSYGYTF. The chain employs TRBV5-6 and TRBJ1-2; 8 bases match TRBD1. The CDR3 extends over 17 amino acids. Germline V gene data show CDR1 as SGHDT and CDR2 as YYEEEE. J lost 4 bases, V lost 3 bases, and 14 bases had no gene match.

The V and J genes are TRBV29-1 and TRBJ2-3; D is undetermined. This CDR3 comprises 11 residues. CDR1 and CDR2 (germline): SQVTM, ANQGSEA. Trimming took off 7 bases at V and 5 bases at J, with 10 bases between the two ends. CDR3 coding DNA: TGCAGCGAATTGTATATAGATACGCAGTATTTT. Its protein is CSELYIDTQYF.

The chain recombines TRBV19 with TRBJ1-2, with 8 nucleotides matching TRBD1. The CDR3 covers 16 residues. Looked up from germline, CDR1 is LNHDA and CDR2 is SQIVND (reference sequence). The trim removed 3 bases at V and 4 bases at J, leaving 10 bases unmatched. CDR3 DNA sequence: TGTGCCAGTAGTATGTACAGGGGGGCTCCTTCCTATGGCTACACCTTC. As protein: CASSMYRGAPSYGYTF.

This chain joins TRBV7-8 and TRBJ2-7; 11 bases align to TRBD2. Germline values: CDR1 SGHVS, CDR2 FQNEAQ. The CDR3 spans 14 residues. V lost 5 bases to trimming and J lost 7 bases; unmatched junction nucleotides: 7. The CDR3 region has the DNA TGTGCCAGCAGCACACTAGCGGGGGACCCGGAGCAGTACTTC. It specifies CASSTLAGDPEQYF.